Below are 32 T cell receptor beta chains sequenced from a single sample in a study of blood T cell repertoires in COVID-19. Measured with immunoSEQ multiplex PCR; TCRdb has only the in-frame clones, and not every one. The sample carries approximately 46,000 clones, about nine tenths recorded once. The specimen was peripheral blood. Receptors originate from a human donor in a cohort sampled during active COVID-19.

The rearrangement uses TRBV4-3 and TRBJ1-2; TRBD1 aligns across 9 bases. V was clipped by 3 bases and J by 4 bases; unmatched bases: 0. Looked up from germline, CDR1 is LGHNA and CDR2 is YSLEER. The CDR3 is 13 residues long. CDR3 DNA sequence: TGCGCCAGCAGCCAGGGACAGGGCTATGGCTACACCTTC. The encoded protein is CASSQGQGYGYTF.

This sequence joins TRBV5-1 and TRBJ2-7, with D possibly matching TRBD1 (5 bases). Trimming left V 4 bases short and J 2 bases short, with 13 bases between. The germline V gene encodes CDR1 SGHRS and CDR2 YFSETQ. CDR3 length: 14 residues. The CDR3 DNA reads TGCGCCAGCAGCCCGGACGACAGAACCTACGAGCAGTACTTC. Translated: CASSPDDRTYEQYF.

The chain links TRBV21-1 to TRBJ2-7; no check of the table's D call, TRBD2, against the DNA was made. TRBV21-1 constitutes a pseudogene. This CDR3 has 13 amino acids. The CDR3 spells CASSPGLGGEQYF. In nucleotides, the CDR3 is TGTGCCTCCTCTCCAGGACTAGGAGGCGAGCAGTACTTC.

CDR3 residues: CSADRADTQYF. For the CDR3, the DNA is TGCAGTGCTGATCGCGCAGATACGCAGTATTTT. This rearrangement joins TRBV20-1 to TRBJ2-3; no reliable D call. V lost 5 bases to trimming and J lost 4 bases, with 7 bases between them. The germline V gene encodes CDR1 DFQATT and CDR2 SNEGSKA (reference sequence). This CDR3 contains 11 residues.

V usage is TRBV19 and J usage is TRBJ2-7; TRBD1 aligns across 9 bases. V trimming: 4 bases; J trimming: 3 bases; junction bases outside the gene matches: 10. The germline gives CDR1 LNHDA, CDR2 SQIVND (reference sequence). The CDR3 is 16 residues long. CDR3 coding DNA: TGTGCCAGTAGTACCAATCCGGGACAGGGAGTCTACGAGCAGTACTTC. This gives the protein CASSTNPGQGVYEQYF.

The DNA of the CDR3 is TGTGCCAGCAGGAATAGGGAGGCCACTGAAGCTTTCTTT. It translates to CASRNREATEAFF. V and J are TRBV12-3 or TRBV12-4 and TRBJ1-1; D is undetermined. The V and J ends lost 6 bases and 4 bases respectively, with 12 bases between them. CDR3 length: 13 amino acids.

The chain couples TRBV5-1 to TRBJ1-1; D is unclear. Germline CDR1 and CDR2: SGHRS and YFSETQ. This CDR3 spans 13 amino acids. Trimming cost V 0 bases and J 1 base, with 4 bases left between them. The CDR3 loop is CASSLVANTEAFF. CDR3 coding DNA: TGCGCCAGCAGCTTGGTGGCGAACACTGAAGCTTTCTTT.

The CDR3 nucleotides read TGTGCCAGCAGCCAATCAATACGGTTCGGGGGGCGGGTAAATGAGCAGTTCTTC. Protein: CASSQSIRFGGRVNEQFF. The chain combines TRBV14 with TRBJ2-1; D may be TRBD2 (7 bases). Trimming stripped 2 bases from V and 7 bases from J, with 24 bases between. The V gene's germline CDR1 is SGHDN and CDR2 FVKESK. CDR3 length: 18 residues.

The chain carries TRBV11-2 and TRBJ2-7, with 9 positions matching TRBD2. The V segment lost 5 bases and the J segment 0 bases; nucleotides outside the gene matches: 8. This CDR3 spans 16 amino acids. Germline V CDR1 and CDR2: SGHAT, FQNNGV. CDR3 loop: CASSPIVREGSYEQYF. The CDR3 nucleotides are TGTGCCAGCAGCCCTATAGTGCGGGAGGGCTCCTACGAGCAGTACTTC.

This clone turned up a few times. J is TRBJ2-2 and V is TRBV6-1, with D maybe TRBD2 (6 bases). Trimming pared 2 bases from V and 4 bases from J, leaving 14 bases between. Germline V gives CDR1 MNHNS, CDR2 SASEGT. This CDR3 has 16 residues. The CDR3 sequence is CASSELAAPGTGELFF. As DNA, the CDR3 is TGTGCCAGCAGTGAATTAGCGGCTCCGGGCACCGGGGAGCTGTTTTTT.

V is TRBV3-1 (or the pseudogene TRBV3-2) and J is TRBJ2-4; TRBD2 matches 7 bases. CDR1 LGHDT and CDR2 YNNKEL come from the germline V gene (reference sequence). The CDR3 length is 19 residues. V lost 1 base and J lost 0; bases outside the gene matches: 12. In DNA form, the CDR3 reads TGTGCCAGCAGCCAAGGGCTAGCGGACGATTCCGTAGCCAAAAACATTCAGTACTTC. Protein: CASSQGLADDSVAKNIQYF.

The chain is built from TRBV19 and TRBJ2-5; D possibly corresponds to TRBD1 (6 bases). Trimming took off 6 bases at V and 2 bases at J, with 13 bases between the two ends. CDR1 LNHDA and CDR2 SQIVND come from the germline V gene (reference sequence). This CDR3 is built from 14 residues. Here the CDR3 reads CASSLQGYQETQYF. The CDR3 DNA reads as TGTGCCAGTAGCTTACAGGGCTATCAAGAGACCCAGTACTTC.

This clone appeared many times. The rearrangement links TRBV13 to TRBJ1-3, with 10 bases matching TRBD1. Germline V CDR1 and CDR2: PRHDT, FYEKMQ (reference sequence). J gave up 1 base and V 5 bases, and 8 bases lay outside the gene matches. The CDR3 loop spans 17 amino acids. Here the CDR3 reads CASSPSGQGYSGNTIYF. In nucleotides, the CDR3 is TGTGCCAGCAGCCCCTCGGGACAGGGGTATTCTGGAAACACCATATATTTT.

The chain joins TRBV5-1 to TRBJ2-2, with 7 bases fitting TRBD2. CDR1 and CDR2 (germline): SGHRS, YFSETQ. J lost 5 bases, V lost 0 bases, and 7 bases had no gene match. The CDR3 covers 16 residues. The CDR3 loop is CASSLDPSGKTGELFF. DNA of the CDR3: TGCGCCAGCAGCTTGGATCCTAGCGGCAAGACCGGGGAGCTGTTTTTT.

This clone was counted only a few times. V is TRBV6-2 or TRBV6-3 and J is TRBJ2-3; 8 bases line up with TRBD2. V lost 5 bases and J lost 5; bases outside the gene matches: 15. Germline loops: CDR1 MNHEY, CDR2 SVGEGT. The CDR3 consists of 17 residues. The CDR3 DNA is TGTGCCAGCAGTCCCTGGAGAAGCGGGGGAGGAGTAGATACGCAGTATTTT. Its translation is CASSPWRSGGGVDTQYF.

The genes are TRBV30 and TRBJ1-3; D gene uncertain. CDR3 length equals 13 residues. CDR1 GTSNPN and CDR2 SVGIG come from the germline V gene (reference sequence). V was clipped by 2 bases and J by 0 bases, with 5 bases between them. The CDR3 here is CAWSRGSGNTIYF. For the CDR3, the DNA is TGTGCCTGGAGTCGGGGCTCTGGAAACACCATATATTTT. Based on the CDR3 plus reference TRBV30 and TRBJ1-3, the full variable domain is SQTIHQWPATLVQPVGSPLSLECTVEGTSNPNLYWYRQAAGRGLQLLFYSVGIGQISSEVPQNLSASRPQDRQFILSSKKLLLSDSGFYLCAWSRGSGNTIYFGEGSWLTVV.

The chain is built from TRBV28 and TRBJ1-2; a possible D gene is TRBD1 (6 bases). Germline V gives CDR1 MDHEN, CDR2 SYDVKM. This CDR3 spans 12 amino acids. V was cut by 4 bases and J by 4 bases, with 7 bases left in between. Written as DNA, the CDR3 is TGTGCCAGCAGTTCGACAGGCTATGGCTACACCTTC. Protein sequence: CASSSTGYGYTF.

The CDR3 spells CASSFDRNTEAFF. In DNA form, the CDR3 reads TGTGCCAGCAGTTTCGACAGGAACACTGAAGCTTTCTTT. V gene TRBV6-5 combines with J gene TRBJ1-1, with D possibly TRBD1 on 5 matching bases. V was pared by 4 bases and J by 1 base, with 7 bases between. The germline gives CDR1 MNHEY, CDR2 SVGAGI. The length of the CDR3 is 13 residues.

V is TRBV24-1 and J is TRBJ2-5; 7 bases line up with TRBD2. Per germline, CDR1 KGHDR and CDR2 SFDVKD. V lost 0 bases, J lost 5 bases, and 5 bases stayed unmatched. The CDR3 runs to 15 residues. The CDR3 region has the DNA TGTGCCACCAGTGATTTGATCCAGGGAGGGGAGACCCAGTACTTC. This codes for CATSDLIQGGETQYF.

This chain links TRBV5-4 with TRBJ1-1, with D uncertain. The CDR3 contains 14 residues. Deletions cut 4 bases from V and 0 bases from J, with 10 bases between. The germline V gene has CDR1 SGHNT and CDR2 YYREEE (reference sequence). The CDR3 is CASSSTNLNTEAFF. Written as DNA, the CDR3 is TGTGCCAGCAGCAGCACGAACCTGAACACTGAAGCTTTCTTT. The full variable domain, in which reference TRBV5-4 and TRBJ1-1 provide the parts outside the CDR3, is ETGVTQSPTHLIKTRGQQVTLRCSSQSGHNTVSWYQQALGQGPQFIFQYYREEENGRGNFPPRFSGLQFPNYSSELNVNALELDDSALYLCASSSTNLNTEAFFGQGTRLTVV.

The chain recombines TRBV7-2 with TRBJ1-1, with 7 bases that match TRBD1. V was pared by 4 bases and J by 2 bases, with 4 bases of the junction left unmatched. CDR3 size: 14 residues. The germline gives CDR1 SGHTA, CDR2 FQGNSA. The CDR3 DNA follows: TGTGCCAGCAGCTATGGACAGGTAAACACTGAAGCTTTCTTT. Translating gives CASSYGQVNTEAFF.

The gene calls are TRBV7-2 and TRBJ2-5, with 8 positions matching TRBD2. Germline CDR1 is SGHTA and CDR2 is FQGNSA. The CDR3 loop spans 14 amino acids. The V segment lost 5 bases and the J segment 2 bases; nucleotides outside the gene matches: 4. This chain's CDR3 is CASSPGGRQETQYF. CDR3 sequence (DNA): TGTGCCAGCAGCCCGGGGGGGCGGCAAGAGACCCAGTACTTC. The complete variable domain, with remaining parts taken from reference TRBV7-2 and TRBJ2-5, reads GAGVSQSPSNKVTEKGKDVELRCDPISGHTALYWYRQSLGQGLEFLIYFQGNSAPDKSGLPSDRFSAERTGGSVSTLTIQRTQQEDSAVYLCASSPGGRQETQYFGPGTRLLVL.

This chain joins TRBV25-1 and TRBJ2-4; 7 bases are shared with TRBD2. This CDR3 spans 16 amino acids. Per germline, CDR1 MGHDK and CDR2 SYGVNS. V shed 6 bases, J shed 5 bases, and the junction held 13 bases outside the gene matches. Here the CDR3 reads CASRDPAGAGENIQYF. DNA for the CDR3: TGTGCCAGCAGAGATCCCGCCGGGGCGGGGGAAAACATTCAGTACTTC. The full variable domain, its missing parts supplied by reference TRBV25-1 and TRBJ2-4, is EADIYQTPRYLVIGTGKKITLECSQTMGHDKMYWYQQDPGMELHLIHYSYGVNSTEKGDLSSESTVSRIRTEHFPLTLESARPSHTSQYLCASRDPAGAGENIQYFGAGTRLSVL.

This rearrangement joins TRBV23-1 to TRBJ2-5; no firm D call. TRBV23-1 is reported as an ORF; its role is uncertain. The CDR3 totals 13 residues. The germline V and J ends were trimmed by 9 bases and 2 bases, with 13 bases remaining between them. The CDR3 is CARFGGYQETQYF. CDR3 nucleotides: TGCGCCAGGTTTGGCGGATATCAAGAGACCCAGTACTTC.

This rearrangement joins TRBV19 to TRBJ1-1; possibly TRBD1 for D (6 bases). Germline V gives CDR1 LNHDA, CDR2 SQIVND (reference sequence). V was pared by 6 bases and J by 1 base, with 12 bases between. The length of the CDR3 is 14 residues. The CDR3 DNA reads TGTGCCAGTAGCCAGGGGTTCACGAACACTGAAGCTTTCTTT. Its translation: CASSQGFTNTEAFF.

This clone was picked up a small number of times. The chain couples TRBV28 to TRBJ1-6, with D maybe TRBD1 (5 bases). The CDR3 runs 12 residues. Germline CDR1 is MDHEN and CDR2 is SYDVKM. Trimming pared 7 bases from V and 9 bases from J, leaving 10 bases between. In nucleotides, the CDR3 is TGTGCCAGCAAAGGGGTGGCTTCACCCCTCCACTTT. The encoded protein is CASKGVASPLHF.

There are a few counts of this clone. The V and J genes are TRBV7-3 and TRBJ2-1, with no clear D. With 0 bases removed from V and 0 bases from J, the gap between germline ends came to 15 bases. Germline V CDR1 and CDR2: SGHTA, FQGTGA. The CDR3 runs to 18 residues. The CDR3 DNA is TGTGCCAGCAGCTTAACATATAGCCTTAAGAACTCCTACAATGAGCAGTTCTTC. This translates into CASSLTYSLKNSYNEQFF.

The V gene is TRBV28, the J gene TRBJ1-4, with TRBD1 identical over 10 bases. Per the germline V gene, CDR1 is MDHEN and CDR2 is SYDVKM. The CDR3 is made up of 16 amino acids. The J segment lost 3 bases and the V segment lost 6 bases, leaving 7 bases of the junction unmatched. The CDR3 DNA is TGTGCCAGCAGCTCAGACAGGGGGCAAGCTAATGAAAAACTGTTTTTT. It codes for CASSSDRGQANEKLFF.

The chain couples TRBV6-7 to TRBJ2-1, with TRBD2 matching over 11 bases. TRBV6-7 is classed as an ORF, of uncertain function. This CDR3 is 17 amino acids long. The V segment lost 2 bases and the J segment 7 bases; nucleotides outside the gene matches: 10. The chain's CDR3 is CASSYGPTSGKANEQFF. CDR3 bases: TGTGCCAGCAGTTACGGGCCGACTAGCGGGAAAGCTAATGAGCAGTTCTTC.

The chain combines TRBV9 with TRBJ2-7; 7 bases are a match to TRBD1. This CDR3 region has 19 residues. V gave up 3 bases and J gave up 1 base; unmatched junction bases: 19. Germline CDR1 is SGDLS and CDR2 is YYNGEE. The CDR3 sequence is CASSDPRGPYRGESYEQYF. CDR3 bases: TGTGCCAGCAGCGACCCTCGAGGCCCGTACAGGGGAGAATCCTACGAGCAGTACTTC.

The V and J genes are TRBV29-1 and TRBJ1-1; D ambiguous. The CDR3 loop spans 12 amino acids. The germline V and J ends were trimmed by 5 bases and 2 bases, with 9 bases remaining between them. Germline loops: CDR1 SQVTM, CDR2 ANQGSEA. The CDR3 DNA reads TGCAGCGTTCTTGGAGCTAACACTGAAGCTTTCTTT. This gives the protein CSVLGANTEAFF. The whole variable domain, filled in from reference TRBV29-1 and TRBJ1-1, reads SAVISQKPSRDICQRGTSLTIQCQVDSQVTMMFWYRQQPGQSLTLIATANQGSEATYESGFVIDKFPISRPNLTFSTLTVSNMSPEDSSIYLCSVLGANTEAFFGQGTRLTVV.

CDR3 DNA sequence: TGTGCCAGCAGACCCGGGACAGGCCCCAATCAGCCCCAGCATTTT. Its translation is CASRPGTGPNQPQHF. The rearrangement joins TRBV28 to TRBJ1-5; TRBD1 agrees at 8 bases. With V trimmed by 6 bases and J by 3 bases, 7 bases remained unmatched. The CDR3 is 15 amino acids. The germline V gene has CDR1 MDHEN and CDR2 SYDVKM.